This is a list of T cell receptor beta chains from one sample in a study of T-cell reconstitution after alpha-beta-depleted transplantation in children. TCRdb re-called the PCR reads with MiXCR, one entry per CDR3 protein. The sample contains some 550,000 distinct CDR3 sequences, approximately 20% of which appear only once. The specimen comprised PBMCs from the stem cell graft donor, sampled from the stem cell graft. The origin of the receptors is a human donor who donated a stem cell graft to a child with acute lymphoblastic leukemia. The CDR3 runs from the conserved cysteine through the conserved F or W. The D gene is left open where the match is weak. Rows give clone size only sometimes, using once, few, many, or a class for an expanded clone.

clone size: few
J gene: TRBJ2-7
V gene: TRBV9
D gene: -
CDR3 protein: CASRWRRLSSYEQYF
CDR3 DNA: TGTGCCAGCAGATGGAGGCGCCTGAGCTCCTACGAGCAGTACTTC

clone size: many
J gene: TRBJ2-1
V gene: TRBV7-6
D gene: -
CDR3 protein: CASSRGLNEQFF
CDR3 DNA: TGTGCCAGCAGTCGTGGGCTTAATGAGCAGTTCTTC

clone size: -
J gene: TRBJ2-7
V gene: TRBV25-1
D gene: -
CDR3 protein: CASSEIGAGVLGVHEQYF
CDR3 DNA: TGTGCCAGCAGTGAAATTGGAGCCGGGGTTCTAGGCGTACACGAGCAGTACTTC

clone size: -
J gene: TRBJ1-3
V gene: TRBV12-3/TRBV12-4
D gene: -
CDR3 protein: CADHLSGNTIYF
CDR3 DNA: TGTGCCGACCATCTCTCTGGAAACACCATATATTTT

clone size: few
J gene: TRBJ1-1
V gene: TRBV9
D gene: -
CDR3 protein: CASSVGDNTEAFF
CDR3 DNA: TGTGCCAGCAGCGTAGGGGACAACACTGAAGCTTTCTTT

clone size: few
J gene: TRBJ2-7
V gene: TRBV2
D gene: TRBD2
CDR3 protein: CASSEAGGGYEQYF
CDR3 DNA: TGTGCCAGCAGTGAAGCGGGGGGGGGCTACGAGCAGTACTTC

clone size: once
J gene: TRBJ2-7
V gene: TRBV20-1
D gene: TRBD2
CDR3 protein: CSASRLAGYEQYF
CDR3 DNA: TGCAGTGCCTCCCGACTAGCGGGCTACGAGCAGTACTTC

clone size: many
J gene: TRBJ2-1
V gene: TRBV14
D gene: TRBD2
CDR3 protein: CASTGMGGRAKNEQFF
CDR3 DNA: TGTGCCAGCACTGGTATGGGCGGGAGGGCCAAGAATGAGCAGTTCTTC

clone size: -
J gene: TRBJ1-3
V gene: TRBV20-1
D gene: -
CDR3 protein: CSARQRSGNTIYF
CDR3 DNA: TGCAGTGCTAGACAGCGCTCTGGAAACACCATATATTTT

clone size: -
J gene: TRBJ2-3
V gene: TRBV5-1
D gene: TRBD2
CDR3 protein: CASHGLAGGDTQYF
CDR3 DNA: TGCGCCAGTCACGGACTAGCGGGAGGAGATACGCAGTATTTT

clone size: few
J gene: TRBJ1-2
V gene: TRBV20-1
D gene: -
CDR3 protein: CSASRGGLPYGYTF
CDR3 DNA: TGCAGTGCTAGTCGCGGCGGGCTTCCCTATGGCTACACCTTC

clone size: few
J gene: TRBJ2-1
V gene: TRBV21-1
D gene: -
CDR3 protein: CASSKKSGPARYNEQFF
CDR3 DNA: TGTGCCAGCAGCAAAAAGTCAGGACCAGCCCGATACAATGAGCAGTTCTTC

clone size: few
J gene: TRBJ1-5
V gene: TRBV19
D gene: -
CDR3 protein: CASSIWAVGQPQHF
CDR3 DNA: TGTGCCAGTAGTATTTGGGCCGTCGGTCAGCCCCAGCATTTT

clone size: few
J gene: TRBJ1-3
V gene: TRBV7-6
D gene: -
CDR3 protein: CASSPGRLSGNTIYF
CDR3 DNA: TGTGCCAGCAGCCCTGGGCGGCTCTCTGGAAACACCATATATTTT

clone size: -
J gene: TRBJ2-7
V gene: TRBV7-9
D gene: TRBD2
CDR3 protein: CASRRNGGYEQYF
CDR3 DNA: TGTGCCAGCAGGAGAAACGGGGGGTACGAGCAGTACTTC

clone size: few
J gene: TRBJ2-2
V gene: TRBV18
D gene: -
CDR3 protein: CASSPGRRTGELFF
CDR3 DNA: TGTGCCAGCTCGCCGGGACGCCGGACCGGGGAGCTGTTTTTT

clone size: -
J gene: TRBJ2-2
V gene: TRBV11-1
D gene: TRBD1
CDR3 protein: CASSSIFTGGANTGELFF
CDR3 DNA: TGTGCCAGCAGCTCCATTTTCACAGGGGGCGCAAACACCGGGGAGCTGTTTTTT

clone size: few
J gene: TRBJ2-3
V gene: TRBV25-1
D gene: TRBD1
CDR3 protein: CASSESTDRGNTQYF
CDR3 DNA: TGTGCCAGCAGTGAGTCTACGGACAGGGGAAATACGCAGTATTTT

clone size: many
J gene: TRBJ1-5
V gene: TRBV9
D gene: -
CDR3 protein: CASSATGNQPQHF
CDR3 DNA: TGTGCCAGCAGCGCAACAGGGAATCAGCCCCAGCATTTT

clone size: -
J gene: TRBJ1-1
V gene: TRBV29-1
D gene: -
CDR3 protein: CSVGSLMNTEAFF
CDR3 DNA: TGCAGCGTTGGATCTTTAATGAACACTGAAGCTTTCTTT

clone size: -
J gene: TRBJ2-7
V gene: TRBV7-2
D gene: TRBD2
CDR3 protein: CASSLEAASGRAQYF
CDR3 DNA: TGTGCCAGCAGCTTAGAAGCGGCTAGCGGGAGGGCACAGTACTTC

clone size: many
J gene: TRBJ2-1
V gene: TRBV5-6
D gene: -
CDR3 protein: CASSQDYRDNEQFF
CDR3 DNA: TGTGCCAGCAGCCAAGATTACAGGGACAATGAGCAGTTCTTC

clone size: -
J gene: TRBJ1-5
V gene: TRBV4-1
D gene: -
CDR3 protein: CASSQGLRGKGNQPQHF
CDR3 DNA: TGCGCCAGCAGCCAAGGGCTAAGGGGTAAGGGCAATCAGCCCCAGCATTTT

clone size: few
J gene: TRBJ2-7
V gene: TRBV5-1
D gene: TRBD1
CDR3 protein: CASSLADRGRLGEQYF
CDR3 DNA: TGCGCCAGCAGCTTAGCGGACAGGGGACGCCTAGGGGAGCAGTACTTC

clone size: -
J gene: TRBJ2-7
V gene: TRBV29-1
D gene: TRBD2
CDR3 protein: CSVVSGYFYEQYF
CDR3 DNA: TGCAGCGTTGTTAGCGGGTACTTCTATGAGCAGTACTTC

clone size: few
J gene: TRBJ1-3
V gene: TRBV24-1
D gene: TRBD1
CDR3 protein: CATSVPGTGGTTSGNTIYF
CDR3 DNA: TGTGCCACCAGCGTTCCCGGGACAGGGGGCACTACCTCTGGAAACACCATATATTTT

clone size: -
J gene: TRBJ2-7
V gene: TRBV18
D gene: TRBD1
CDR3 protein: CASSLRPGQGDGEQYF
CDR3 DNA: TGTGCCAGCTCACTTCGACCGGGACAGGGGGATGGCGAGCAGTACTTC

clone size: many
J gene: TRBJ2-1
V gene: TRBV29-1
D gene: -
CDR3 protein: CSVRESSSYNEQFF
CDR3 DNA: TGCAGCGTAAGGGAGTCTAGCTCCTACAATGAGCAGTTCTTC

clone size: few
J gene: TRBJ2-1
V gene: TRBV7-9
D gene: TRBD2
CDR3 protein: CASSFLGRETDEQFF
CDR3 DNA: TGTGCCAGCAGCTTCCTTGGGCGGGAGACGGATGAGCAGTTCTTC

clone size: many
J gene: TRBJ2-1
V gene: TRBV6-1
D gene: -
CDR3 protein: CASCPGTILQEQFF
CDR3 DNA: TGTGCCAGTTGTCCCGGGACAATTCTCCAAGAGCAGTTCTTC

clone size: few
J gene: TRBJ1-1
V gene: TRBV5-1
D gene: -
CDR3 protein: CASSLFYSAGDSTEAFF
CDR3 DNA: TGCGCCAGCAGCTTGTTCTATTCTGCGGGTGATAGCACTGAAGCTTTCTTT

clone size: -
J gene: TRBJ2-5
V gene: TRBV29-1
D gene: -
CDR3 protein: CSVEHLGGETQYF
CDR3 DNA: TGCAGCGTTGAGCATCTAGGGGGAGAGACCCAGTACTTC

clone size: -
J gene: TRBJ2-7
V gene: TRBV7-9
D gene: -
CDR3 protein: CASSPEGQSYEQYF
CDR3 DNA: TGTGCCAGCAGCCCGGAAGGCCAATCCTACGAGCAGTACTTC

clone size: -
J gene: TRBJ2-1
V gene: TRBV5-1
D gene: TRBD2
CDR3 protein: CASSSSSLSGRSYNEQFF
CDR3 DNA: TGCGCCAGCAGCTCGAGTTCTCTTAGCGGGAGATCCTACAATGAGCAGTTCTTC

clone size: -
J gene: TRBJ1-1
V gene: TRBV14
D gene: -
CDR3 protein: CASSQDSLNTEAFF
CDR3 DNA: TGTGCCAGCAGCCAAGACAGCTTGAACACTGAAGCTTTCTTT

clone size: few
J gene: TRBJ2-7
V gene: TRBV7-8
D gene: TRBD2
CDR3 protein: CASRASGRNEQYF
CDR3 DNA: TGTGCCAGCAGGGCTAGCGGGAGAAACGAGCAGTACTTC

clone size: few
J gene: TRBJ2-7
V gene: TRBV20-1
D gene: TRBD1
CDR3 protein: CSASTTGAYEQYF
CDR3 DNA: TGCAGTGCTAGCACAACAGGGGCCTACGAGCAGTACTTC

clone size: -
J gene: TRBJ2-7
V gene: TRBV20-1
D gene: TRBD2
CDR3 protein: CSAKASGSSYEQYF
CDR3 DNA: TGCAGTGCTAAGGCTAGCGGGAGCTCCTACGAGCAGTACTTC

clone size: few
J gene: TRBJ1-1
V gene: TRBV12-3/TRBV12-4
D gene: -
CDR3 protein: CASSMRTGNTEAFF
CDR3 DNA: TGTGCCAGCAGTATGCGGACGGGAAACACTGAAGCTTTCTTT

clone size: few
J gene: TRBJ2-7
V gene: TRBV29-1
D gene: TRBD1
CDR3 protein: CSVVPGGAFGYVEQYF
CDR3 DNA: TGCAGCGTTGTGCCAGGGGGCGCTTTTGGTTATGTCGAGCAGTACTTC

clone size: -
J gene: TRBJ2-3
V gene: TRBV20-1
D gene: TRBD2
CDR3 protein: CSAWASGSRTDTQYF
CDR3 DNA: TGCAGTGCTTGGGCTAGCGGGAGCAGAACAGATACGCAGTATTTT

clone size: once
J gene: TRBJ2-3
V gene: TRBV11-2
D gene: -
CDR3 protein: CASSPRQGGFTDTQYF
CDR3 DNA: TGTGCCAGCAGCCCACGGCAGGGGGGGTTCACAGATACGCAGTATTTT

clone size: -
J gene: TRBJ2-1
V gene: TRBV11-1
D gene: TRBD2
CDR3 protein: CASSRPGTSGRPYNEQFF
CDR3 DNA: TGTGCCAGCAGCCGCCCCGGGACTAGCGGGAGGCCATACAATGAGCAGTTCTTC

clone size: -
J gene: TRBJ2-1
V gene: TRBV5-1
D gene: -
CDR3 protein: CASSLGGRRVYNEQFF
CDR3 DNA: TGCGCCAGCAGCTTGGGTGGGCGGAGAGTATACAATGAGCAGTTCTTC

clone size: few
J gene: TRBJ2-7
V gene: TRBV13
D gene: TRBD1
CDR3 protein: CASSFPGTGGYEQYF
CDR3 DNA: TGTGCCAGCAGCTTTCCCGGGACAGGGGGCTACGAGCAGTACTTC

clone size: few
J gene: TRBJ2-1
V gene: TRBV11-1
D gene: -
CDR3 protein: CASSLKERAEGLSSYNEQFF
CDR3 DNA: TGTGCCAGCAGCCTAAAGGAACGAGCGGAGGGCCTCAGCTCCTACAATGAGCAGTTCTTC

clone size: -
J gene: TRBJ1-1
V gene: TRBV15
D gene: TRBD1
CDR3 protein: CATSTDRGSPEAFF
CDR3 DNA: TGTGCCACCAGCACCGACAGGGGGTCTCCTGAAGCTTTCTTT

clone size: -
J gene: TRBJ2-1
V gene: TRBV7-9
D gene: TRBD2
CDR3 protein: CASSLSTSGTYNEQFF
CDR3 DNA: TGTGCCAGCAGCCTCTCAACGAGCGGGACCTACAATGAGCAGTTCTTC

clone size: -
J gene: TRBJ2-2
V gene: TRBV12-3/TRBV12-4
D gene: -
CDR3 protein: CASTDRTNTGELFF
CDR3 DNA: TGTGCCAGCACCGACAGGACGAACACCGGGGAGCTGTTTTTT

clone size: few
J gene: TRBJ2-7
V gene: TRBV29-1
D gene: TRBD1
CDR3 protein: CSVSAPRPGGAGEQYF
CDR3 DNA: TGCAGCGTTTCCGCCCCCCGGCCAGGGGGCGCCGGGGAGCAGTACTTC

clone size: many
J gene: TRBJ2-4
V gene: TRBV9
D gene: -
CDR3 protein: CASSVEGAKNIQYF
CDR3 DNA: TGTGCCAGCAGCGTAGAAGGAGCCAAAAACATTCAGTACTTC